The T cell receptor (beta chain) described here comes from a study of T cells in Graves' hyperthyroidism and ophthalmopathy. General study findings and limits: A model of 13 V-J pairs discriminated ophthalmopathy from stable hyperthyroidism. Ophthalmopathy was identified by the model a median roughly six months ahead of onset. Most expanded thyroid clonotypes above 0.001 recurred in blood.

Uncontrolled infection, other autoimmune disease, pregnancy or lactation barred patients from enrollment. Using RNA transcripts as the source, TCR beta CDR3 regions were amplified. In the first-round RT-PCR of the TCR CDR3, the HTBI primer set was used. MiXCR, applied by TCRdb to the multiplex PCR reads, yields one record per CDR3 protein. Of some 510,000 distinct CDR3 sequences in the sample, roughly 46% are singletons; the top ten hold just over 8%. This clonotype was counted many times. Its antigen is not known. This CDR3 contains 14 residues. The V gene's germline CDR1 is SGHTA and CDR2 FQGNSA. V was pared by 1 base and J by 0 bases, with 6 bases between.

The clonotype comes from a young woman with Graves' hyperthyroidism. The chain has TRBV7-2 and TRBJ1-1; D not resolved. Sequenced input: peripheral blood or thyroid tissue (not recorded which). CDR3 residues: CASSLDSVNTEAFF. CDR3 sequence (DNA): TGTGCCAGCAGCTTAGATTCAGTGAACACTGAAGCTTTCTTT.